The next 8 T cell receptor beta chains were all read from a single sample in a study of blood T cell repertoires in COVID-19. The repertoire was sequenced with immunoSEQ multiplex PCR; TCRdb's copy has only in-frame clones and lacks some. Of about 180,000 clones listed, more than 75% are singletons. Input material: peripheral blood. These receptors were taken from a middle-aged man with active or convalescent COVID-19.

The CDR3 coding sequence is TGTGCCAGCAGCCGCTCGGGGGAAGGGGCGTTCTATGGCTACACCTTC. Its protein is CASSRSGEGAFYGYTF. The chain combines TRBV7-9 with TRBJ1-2; a weak D match, TRBD1 (5 bases). The germline V gene encodes CDR1 SEHNR and CDR2 FQNEAQ (reference sequence). Trimming stripped 5 bases from V and 4 bases from J, with 20 bases between. This CDR3 is built from 16 residues.

CDR3 loop: CSASEPRGPVEQYF. The CDR3 DNA follows: TGCAGTGCTAGTGAGCCCAGGGGGCCTGTCGAGCAGTACTTC. This chain uses TRBV20-1 with TRBJ2-7; 8 bases agree with TRBD1. V was clipped by 3 bases and J by 6 bases; unmatched bases: 10. CDR1 and CDR2 (germline): DFQATT, SNEGSKA (reference sequence). The CDR3 has 14 residues.

The chain has TRBV3-1 (or the pseudogene TRBV3-2) and TRBJ2-7, with TRBD2 matching over 8 bases. The CDR3 spans 16 residues. Germline CDR1 LGHDT, CDR2 YNNKEL (reference sequence). J lost 5 bases, V lost 4 bases, and 13 bases had no gene match. The CDR3 bases are TGTGCCAGCAGCCGAAGCGGGGCACGGGGGGGCCACGAGCAGTACTTC. Translating gives CASSRSGARGGHEQYF.

CDR3 amino acids: CASSLVPLGGTGELFF. For the CDR3, the DNA is TGTGCCAGCAGCTTGGTCCCCCTGGGGGGGACCGGGGAGCTGTTTTTT. The chain employs TRBV5-5 and TRBJ2-2; 7 positions match TRBD2. The CDR3 totals 16 residues. J gave up 5 bases and V 0 bases, and 7 bases lay outside the gene matches. CDR1 and CDR2 (germline): SGHKS, YYEKEE (reference sequence).

The chain combines TRBV29-1 with TRBJ1-1, with 7 nucleotides matching TRBD1. Germline lookup yields CDR1 SQVTM and CDR2 ANQGSEA. The length of the CDR3 is 13 residues. J gave up 5 bases and V 5 bases, and 8 bases lay outside the gene matches. The CDR3 nucleotides are TGCAGCGTTAGTAGCAGGGGGATTACTGAAGCTTTCTTT. It yields the protein CSVSSRGITEAFF.

The chain couples TRBV6-2 or TRBV6-3 to TRBJ2-7; D call uncertain. Trimming took 5 bases from V and 0 from J, leaving 5 bases between them. This CDR3 spans 12 amino acids. Per the germline V gene, CDR1 is MNHEY and CDR2 is SVGEGT. DNA for the CDR3: TGTGCCAGCAGTCGCAGCTCCTACGAGCAGTACTTC. The encoded protein is CASSRSSYEQYF.

V is TRBV2 and J is TRBJ1-4; D unresolved. The CDR3 spans 15 residues. The V end lost 3 bases, the J end lost 5 bases, and 13 bases lay between the germline ends. Germline CDR1 SNHLY, CDR2 FYNNEI. For the CDR3, the DNA is TGTGCCAGCAGTGAGTTCGGTCGGGTCAATGAAAAACTGTTTTTT. It encodes CASSEFGRVNEKLFF.

This sequence joins TRBV3-1 (or the pseudogene TRBV3-2) and TRBJ2-5; TRBD1 might be the D (6 bases). V was pared by 2 bases and J by 4 bases, with 14 bases between. The CDR3 has 15 amino acids. Looked up from germline, CDR1 is LGHDT and CDR2 is YNNKEL (reference sequence). CDR3 in amino acids: CASSQRTVRGETQYF. CDR3 coding DNA: TGTGCCAGCAGCCAACGGACAGTAAGAGGAGAGACCCAGTACTTC.